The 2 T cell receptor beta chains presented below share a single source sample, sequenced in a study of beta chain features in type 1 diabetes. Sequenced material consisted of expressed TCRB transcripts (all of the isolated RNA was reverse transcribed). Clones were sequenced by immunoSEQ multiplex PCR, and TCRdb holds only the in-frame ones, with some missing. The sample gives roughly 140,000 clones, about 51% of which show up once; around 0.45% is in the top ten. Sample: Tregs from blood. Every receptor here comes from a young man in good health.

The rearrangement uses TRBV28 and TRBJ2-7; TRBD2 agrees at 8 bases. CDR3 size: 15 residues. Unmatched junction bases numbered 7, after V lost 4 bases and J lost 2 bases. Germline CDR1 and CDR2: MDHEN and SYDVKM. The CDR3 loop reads CASSSPGTSPYEQYF. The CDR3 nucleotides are TGTGCCAGCAGTTCTCCCGGGACTAGTCCCTACGAGCAGTACTTC.

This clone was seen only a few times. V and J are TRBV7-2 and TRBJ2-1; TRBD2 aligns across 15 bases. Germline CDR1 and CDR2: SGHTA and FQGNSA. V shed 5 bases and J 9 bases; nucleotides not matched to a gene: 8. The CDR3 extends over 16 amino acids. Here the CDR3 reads CASSTGLAGGRVEQFF. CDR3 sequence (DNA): TGTGCCAGCAGCACGGGACTAGCGGGGGGACGGGTTGAGCAGTTCTTC.